Following are 7 T cell receptor beta chains from one sample sequenced in a study of blood T cell repertoires in COVID-19. The repertoire was sequenced with immunoSEQ multiplex PCR; TCRdb's copy has only in-frame clones and lacks some. This table has fewer than 45,000 clones, 85% appearing once. Sequenced material: peripheral blood. These receptors were collected from a human donor in a cohort sampled during active COVID-19.

The V call is TRBV7-9, the J call TRBJ2-7; D is possibly TRBD2 (6 bases). V was cut by 4 bases and J by 6 bases, with 16 bases left in between. Germline CDR1 and CDR2: SEHNR and FQNEAQ (reference sequence). The CDR3 contains 14 residues. DNA for the CDR3: TGTGCCAGCAGCTCCTCCGGGAGCCCTAGCGAGCAGTACTTC. Amino acids: CASSSSGSPSEQYF. Full variable domain (missing parts from reference TRBV7-9 and TRBJ2-7): DTGVSQNPRHKITKRGQNVTFRCDPISEHNRLYWYRQTLGQGPEFLTYFQNEAQLEKSRLLSDRFSAERPKGSFSTLEIQRTEQGDSAMYLCASSSSGSPSEQYFGPGTRLTVT.

This clone was observed once. The gene calls are TRBV4-3 and TRBJ2-5; D unclear. V was cut by 0 bases and J by 5 bases, with 10 bases left in between. This CDR3 region has 14 residues. Per germline, CDR1 LGHNA and CDR2 YSLEER. The CDR3 is CASSQDETRETQYF. CDR3 nucleotides: TGCGCCAGCAGCCAAGATGAAACCCGGGAGACCCAGTACTTC.

CDR3 amino acids: CASRAPGEQYF. CDR3 DNA: TGCGCCAGCAGGGCACCCGGGGAGCAGTACTTC. The chain couples TRBV5-1 to TRBJ2-7; D is ambiguous. The CDR3 runs to 11 residues. Per germline, CDR1 SGHRS and CDR2 YFSETQ. The V gene lost 5 bases and the J gene lost 7 bases, with 10 bases spanning the gap.

The chain employs TRBV6-2 or TRBV6-3 and TRBJ1-3; possible D gene TRBD1, 5 bases. The CDR3 extends over 14 amino acids. CDR1 MNHEY and CDR2 SVGEGT come from the germline V gene. The V end was cut by 2 bases, the J end by 4 bases, with 9 bases between. The CDR3 coding sequence is TGTGCCAGCAGTTACAGGACATCAGGAAACACCATATATTTT. Translating it yields CASSYRTSGNTIYF.

The chain recombines TRBV5-1 with TRBJ1-3; D may be TRBD1 (6 bases). V was clipped by 3 bases and J by 0 bases, with 13 bases between them. This CDR3 has 16 residues. Per the germline V gene, CDR1 is SGHRS and CDR2 is YFSETQ. CDR3 nucleotides: TGCGCCAGCAGCTCACAGGGACCGGTCTCTGGAAACACCATATATTTT. Its protein is CASSSQGPVSGNTIYF. Drawing the rest from reference TRBV5-1 and TRBJ1-3, the complete variable domain is KAGVTQTPRYLIKTRGQQVTLSCSPISGHRSVSWYQQTPGQGLQFLFEYFSETQRNKGNFPGRFSGRQFSNSRSEMNVSTLELGDSALYLCASSSQGPVSGNTIYFGEGSWLTVV.

V is TRBV6-5 and J is TRBJ1-1; D perhaps matches TRBD1 (5 bases). The germline V and J ends were trimmed by 6 bases and 6 bases, with 17 bases remaining between them. Germline V gives CDR1 MNHEY, CDR2 SVGAGI. This CDR3 has 14 amino acids. In nucleotides, the CDR3 is TGTGCCAGCAGCTCGACCGGGGGGATTGCTGAAGCTTTCTTT. The encoded protein is CASSSTGGIAEAFF.

The J gene is TRBJ2-1, the V gene TRBV7-3; D is unclear. Germline loops: CDR1 SGHTA, CDR2 FQGTGA. V was pared by 4 bases and J by 0 bases, with 13 bases between. The CDR3 sequence is 16 residues long. CDR3 DNA: TGTGCCAGCAGCTCCTTAGACTCTTACTCCTACAATGAGCAGTTCTTC. Residues: CASSSLDSYSYNEQFF.